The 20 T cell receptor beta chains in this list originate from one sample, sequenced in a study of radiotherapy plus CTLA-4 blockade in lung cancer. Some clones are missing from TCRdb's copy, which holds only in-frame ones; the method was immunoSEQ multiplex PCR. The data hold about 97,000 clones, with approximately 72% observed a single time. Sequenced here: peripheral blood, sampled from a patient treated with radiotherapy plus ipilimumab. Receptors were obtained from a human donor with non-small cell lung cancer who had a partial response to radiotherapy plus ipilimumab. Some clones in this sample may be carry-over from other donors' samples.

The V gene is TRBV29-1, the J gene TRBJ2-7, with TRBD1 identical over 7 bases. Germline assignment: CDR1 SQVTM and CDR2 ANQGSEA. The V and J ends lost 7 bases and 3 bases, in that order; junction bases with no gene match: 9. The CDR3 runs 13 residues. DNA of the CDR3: TGCAGCGCGAAATCGGGGACAGACTACGAGCAGTACTTC. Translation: CSAKSGTDYEQYF.

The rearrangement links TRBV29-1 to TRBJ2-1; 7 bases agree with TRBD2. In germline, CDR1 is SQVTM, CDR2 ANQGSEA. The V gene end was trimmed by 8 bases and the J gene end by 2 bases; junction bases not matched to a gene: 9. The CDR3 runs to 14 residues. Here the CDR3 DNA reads TGCAGCACCCTAGCGGAGACAGCCTACAATGAGCAGTTCTTC. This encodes CSTLAETAYNEQFF.

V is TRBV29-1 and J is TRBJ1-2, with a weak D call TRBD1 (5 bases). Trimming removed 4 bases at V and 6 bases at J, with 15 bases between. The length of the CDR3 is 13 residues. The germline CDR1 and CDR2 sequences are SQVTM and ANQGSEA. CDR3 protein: CSVVVVQAHGYTF. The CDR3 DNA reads TGCAGCGTTGTGGTCGTACAGGCCCATGGCTACACCTTC.

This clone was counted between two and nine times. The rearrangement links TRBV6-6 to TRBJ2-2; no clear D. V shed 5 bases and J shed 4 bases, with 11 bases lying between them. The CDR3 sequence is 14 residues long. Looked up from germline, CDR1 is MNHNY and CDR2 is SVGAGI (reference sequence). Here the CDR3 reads CASSDDRGTGELFF. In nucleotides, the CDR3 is TGTGCCAGCAGTGACGACCGAGGCACCGGGGAGCTGTTTTTT.

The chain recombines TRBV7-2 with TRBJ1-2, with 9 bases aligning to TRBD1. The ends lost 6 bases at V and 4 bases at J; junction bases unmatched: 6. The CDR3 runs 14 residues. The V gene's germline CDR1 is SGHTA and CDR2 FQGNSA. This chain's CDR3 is CASSSDRGVYGYTF. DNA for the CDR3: TGTGCCAGCAGTTCGGACAGGGGTGTCTATGGCTACACCTTC. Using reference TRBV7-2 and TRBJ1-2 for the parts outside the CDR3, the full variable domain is GAGVSQSPSNKVTEKGKDVELRCDPISGHTALYWYRQSLGQGLEFLIYFQGNSAPDKSGLPSDRFSAERTGGSVSTLTIQRTQQEDSAVYLCASSSDRGVYGYTFGSGTRLTVV.

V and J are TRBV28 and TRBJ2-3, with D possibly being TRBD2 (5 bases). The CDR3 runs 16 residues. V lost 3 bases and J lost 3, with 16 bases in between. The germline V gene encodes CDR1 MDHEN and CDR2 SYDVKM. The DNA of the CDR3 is TGTGCCAGCAGTTTTGGGAGCATGTTAAGAACAGATACGCAGTATTTT. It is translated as CASSFGSMLRTDTQYF.

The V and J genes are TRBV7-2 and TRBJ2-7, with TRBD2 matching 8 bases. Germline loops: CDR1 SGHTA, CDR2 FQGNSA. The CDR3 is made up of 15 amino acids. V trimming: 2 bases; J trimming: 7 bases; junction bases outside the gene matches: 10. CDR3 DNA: TGTGCCAGCAGCTTATCTATCGGGGGGGCGAGAGAGCAGTACTTC. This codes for CASSLSIGGAREQYF.

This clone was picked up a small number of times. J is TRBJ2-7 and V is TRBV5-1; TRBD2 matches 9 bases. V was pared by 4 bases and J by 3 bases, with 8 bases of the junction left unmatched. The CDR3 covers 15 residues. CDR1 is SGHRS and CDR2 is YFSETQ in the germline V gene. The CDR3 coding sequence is TGCGCCAGCAGCCTGATAGCGGGGGCGAGCTACGAGCAGTACTTC. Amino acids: CASSLIAGASYEQYF. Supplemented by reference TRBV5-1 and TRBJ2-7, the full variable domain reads KAGVTQTPRYLIKTRGQQVTLSCSPISGHRSVSWYQQTPGQGLQFLFEYFSETQRNKGNFPGRFSGRQFSNSRSEMNVSTLELGDSALYLCASSLIAGASYEQYFGPGTRLTVT.

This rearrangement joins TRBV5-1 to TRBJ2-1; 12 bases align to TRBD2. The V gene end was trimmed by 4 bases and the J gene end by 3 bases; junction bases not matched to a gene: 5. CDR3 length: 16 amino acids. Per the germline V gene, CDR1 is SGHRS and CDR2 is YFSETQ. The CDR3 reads CASSIGGLAGYNEQFF. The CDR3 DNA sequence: TGCGCCAGCAGCATAGGGGGACTAGCGGGCTACAATGAGCAGTTCTTC.

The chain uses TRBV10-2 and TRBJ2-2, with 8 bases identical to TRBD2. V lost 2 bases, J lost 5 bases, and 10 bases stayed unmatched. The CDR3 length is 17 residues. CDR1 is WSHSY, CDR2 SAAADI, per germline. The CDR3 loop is CASSEPLGLGVTGELFF. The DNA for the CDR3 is TGCGCCAGCAGTGAGCCATTGGGACTAGGAGTGACCGGGGAGCTGTTTTTT.

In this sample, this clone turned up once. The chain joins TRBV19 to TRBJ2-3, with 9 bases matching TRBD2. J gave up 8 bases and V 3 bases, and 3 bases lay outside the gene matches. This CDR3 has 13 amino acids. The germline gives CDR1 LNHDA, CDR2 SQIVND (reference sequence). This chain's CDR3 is CASSIAGGPTQYF. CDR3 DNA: TGTGCCAGTAGTATTGCGGGGGGGCCTACGCAGTATTTT.

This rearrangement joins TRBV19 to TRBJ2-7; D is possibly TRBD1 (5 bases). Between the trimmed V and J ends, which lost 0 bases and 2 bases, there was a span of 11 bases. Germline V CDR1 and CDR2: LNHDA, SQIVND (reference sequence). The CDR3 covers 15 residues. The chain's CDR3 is CASSIDQGATYEQYF. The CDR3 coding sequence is TGTGCCAGTAGTATAGATCAAGGGGCGACCTACGAGCAGTACTTC.

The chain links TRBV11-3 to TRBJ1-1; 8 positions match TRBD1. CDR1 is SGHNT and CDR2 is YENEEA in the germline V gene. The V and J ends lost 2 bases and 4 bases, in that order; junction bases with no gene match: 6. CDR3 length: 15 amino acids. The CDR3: CASSLLPGGITEAFF. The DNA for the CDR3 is TGTGCCAGCAGCTTACTTCCAGGGGGCATCACTGAAGCTTTCTTT.

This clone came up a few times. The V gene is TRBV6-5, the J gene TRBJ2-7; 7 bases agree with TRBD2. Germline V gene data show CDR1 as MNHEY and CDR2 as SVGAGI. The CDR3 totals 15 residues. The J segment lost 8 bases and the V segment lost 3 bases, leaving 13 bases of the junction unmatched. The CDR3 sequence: CASSYQGLVGTQQYF. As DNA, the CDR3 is TGTGCCAGCAGTTATCAAGGACTAGTCGGGACTCAGCAGTACTTC.

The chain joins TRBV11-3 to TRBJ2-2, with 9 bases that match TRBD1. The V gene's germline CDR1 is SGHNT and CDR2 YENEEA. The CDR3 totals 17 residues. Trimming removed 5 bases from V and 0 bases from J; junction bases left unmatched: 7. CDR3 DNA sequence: TGTGCCAGCAGCCGATACGGGGACAGGGCGAACACCGGGGAGCTGTTTTTT. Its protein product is CASSRYGDRANTGELFF.

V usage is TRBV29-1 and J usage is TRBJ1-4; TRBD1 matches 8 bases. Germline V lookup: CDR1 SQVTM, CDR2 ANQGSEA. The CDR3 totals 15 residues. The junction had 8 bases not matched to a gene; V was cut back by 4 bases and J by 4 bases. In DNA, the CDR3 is TGCAGCGTTGGGGCCGGGGACAGGAGTAATGAAAAACTGTTTTTT. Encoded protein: CSVGAGDRSNEKLFF.

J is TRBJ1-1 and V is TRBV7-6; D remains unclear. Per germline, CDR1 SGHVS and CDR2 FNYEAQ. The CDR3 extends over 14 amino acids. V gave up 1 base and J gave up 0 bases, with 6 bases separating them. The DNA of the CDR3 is TGTGCCAGCAGCTTAGAACAAGTGAACACTGAAGCTTTCTTT. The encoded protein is CASSLEQVNTEAFF.

Here the CDR3 reads CASSPGTGGNEQFF. For the CDR3, the DNA is TGTGCCAGCAGCCCTGGGACAGGGGGCAATGAGCAGTTCTTC. The chain employs TRBV7-3 and TRBJ2-1, with 11 positions matching TRBD1. The CDR3 has 14 residues. CDR1 and CDR2 from the germline V gene are SGHTA and FQGTGA. Trimming took 5 bases from V and 6 from J; bases not matched to a gene: 3.

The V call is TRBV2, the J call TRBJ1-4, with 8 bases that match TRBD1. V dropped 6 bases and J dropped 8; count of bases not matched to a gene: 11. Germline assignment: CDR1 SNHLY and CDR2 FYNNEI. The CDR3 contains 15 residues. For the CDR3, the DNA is TGTGCCAGCAGCTTCGGCGACAGGGGTATGGAAAAACTGTTTTTT. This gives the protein CASSFGDRGMEKLFF.

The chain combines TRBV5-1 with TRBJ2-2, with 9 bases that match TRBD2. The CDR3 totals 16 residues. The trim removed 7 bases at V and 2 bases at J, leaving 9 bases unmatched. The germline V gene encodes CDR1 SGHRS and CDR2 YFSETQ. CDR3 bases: TGCGCCAGCCGCCTTAGCGGGAGAGGCAACACCGGGGAGCTGTTTTTT. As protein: CASRLSGRGNTGELFF. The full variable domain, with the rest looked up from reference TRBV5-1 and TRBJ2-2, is KAGVTQTPRYLIKTRGQQVTLSCSPISGHRSVSWYQQTPGQGLQFLFEYFSETQRNKGNFPGRFSGRQFSNSRSEMNVSTLELGDSALYLCASRLSGRGNTGELFFGEGSRLTVL.